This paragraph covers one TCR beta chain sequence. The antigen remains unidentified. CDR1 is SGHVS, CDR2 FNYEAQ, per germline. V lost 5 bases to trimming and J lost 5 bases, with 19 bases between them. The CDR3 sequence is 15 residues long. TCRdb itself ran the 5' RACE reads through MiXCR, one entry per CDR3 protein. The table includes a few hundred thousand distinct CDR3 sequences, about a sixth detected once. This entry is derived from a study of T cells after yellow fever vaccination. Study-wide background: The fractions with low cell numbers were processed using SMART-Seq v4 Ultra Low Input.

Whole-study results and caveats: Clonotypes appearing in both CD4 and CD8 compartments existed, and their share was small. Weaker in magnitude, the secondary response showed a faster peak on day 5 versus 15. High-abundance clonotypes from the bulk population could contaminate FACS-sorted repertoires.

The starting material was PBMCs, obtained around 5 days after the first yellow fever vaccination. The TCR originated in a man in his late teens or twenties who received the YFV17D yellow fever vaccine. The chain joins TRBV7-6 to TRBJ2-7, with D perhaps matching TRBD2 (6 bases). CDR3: CASSPGGGAGDEQYV. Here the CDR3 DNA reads TGTGCCAGCAGCCCAGGTGGAGGGGCCGGGGACGAGCAGTACGTC.